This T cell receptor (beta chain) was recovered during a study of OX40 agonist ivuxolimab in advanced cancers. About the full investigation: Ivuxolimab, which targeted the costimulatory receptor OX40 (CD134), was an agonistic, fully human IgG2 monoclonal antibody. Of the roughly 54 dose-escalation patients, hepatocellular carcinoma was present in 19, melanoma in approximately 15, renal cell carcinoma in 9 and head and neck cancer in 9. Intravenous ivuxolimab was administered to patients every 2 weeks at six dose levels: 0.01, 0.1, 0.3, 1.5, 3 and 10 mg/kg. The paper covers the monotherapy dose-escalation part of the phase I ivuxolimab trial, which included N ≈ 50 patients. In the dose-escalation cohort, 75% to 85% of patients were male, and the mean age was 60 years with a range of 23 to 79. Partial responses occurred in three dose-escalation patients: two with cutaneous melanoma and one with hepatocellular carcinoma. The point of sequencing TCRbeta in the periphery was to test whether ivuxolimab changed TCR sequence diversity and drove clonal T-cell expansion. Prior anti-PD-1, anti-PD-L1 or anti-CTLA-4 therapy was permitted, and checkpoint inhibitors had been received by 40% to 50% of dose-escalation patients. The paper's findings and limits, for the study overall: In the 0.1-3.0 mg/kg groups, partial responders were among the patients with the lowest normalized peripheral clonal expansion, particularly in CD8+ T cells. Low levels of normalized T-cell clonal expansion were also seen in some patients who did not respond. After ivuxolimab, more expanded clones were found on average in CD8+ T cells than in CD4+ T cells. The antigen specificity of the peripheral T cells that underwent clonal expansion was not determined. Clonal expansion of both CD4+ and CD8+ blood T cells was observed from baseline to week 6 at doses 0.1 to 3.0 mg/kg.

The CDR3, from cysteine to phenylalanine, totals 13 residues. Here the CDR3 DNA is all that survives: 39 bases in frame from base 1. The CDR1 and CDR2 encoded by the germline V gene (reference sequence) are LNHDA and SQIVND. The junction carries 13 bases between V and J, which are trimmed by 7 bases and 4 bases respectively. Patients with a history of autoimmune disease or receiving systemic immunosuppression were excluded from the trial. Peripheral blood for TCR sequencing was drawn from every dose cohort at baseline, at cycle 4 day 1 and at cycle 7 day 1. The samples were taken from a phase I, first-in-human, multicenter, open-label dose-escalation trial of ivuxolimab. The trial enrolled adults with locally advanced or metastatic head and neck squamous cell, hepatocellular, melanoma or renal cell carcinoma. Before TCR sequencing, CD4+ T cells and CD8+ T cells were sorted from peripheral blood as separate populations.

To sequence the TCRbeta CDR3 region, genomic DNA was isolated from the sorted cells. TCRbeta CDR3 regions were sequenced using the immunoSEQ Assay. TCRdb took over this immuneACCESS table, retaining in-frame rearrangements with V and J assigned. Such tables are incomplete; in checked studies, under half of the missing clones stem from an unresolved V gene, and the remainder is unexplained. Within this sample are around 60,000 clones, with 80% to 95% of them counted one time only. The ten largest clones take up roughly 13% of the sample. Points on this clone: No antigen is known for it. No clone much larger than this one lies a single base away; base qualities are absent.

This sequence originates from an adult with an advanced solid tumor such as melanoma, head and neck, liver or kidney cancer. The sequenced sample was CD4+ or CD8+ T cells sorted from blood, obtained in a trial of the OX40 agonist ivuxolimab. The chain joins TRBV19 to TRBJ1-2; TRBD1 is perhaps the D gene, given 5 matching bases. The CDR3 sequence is CASTTAALYGYTF. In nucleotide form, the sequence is TGTGCCAGTACGACAGCTGCCCTCTATGGCTACACCTTC. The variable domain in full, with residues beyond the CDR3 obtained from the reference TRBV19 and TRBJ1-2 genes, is DGGITQSPKYLFRKEGQNVTLSCEQNLNHDAMYWYRQDPGQGLRLIYYSQIVNDFQKGDIAEGYSVSREKKESFPLTVTSAQKNPTAFYLCASTTAALYGYTFGSGTRLTVV.